A selection of T cell receptor beta chains follows, all from one sample in a study of T-cell reconstitution after alpha-beta-depleted transplantation in children. Each CDR3 protein is one row after TCRdb ran MiXCR on the PCR reads. The data contain just under 250,000 distinct CDR3 sequences, 20% to 30% of them singletons. Material: PBMCs, obtained before TCRalphabeta/CD19-depleted stem cell transplant. Receptors originate from a girl aged 2 to 9 with Fanconi anemia, due to receive a stem cell transplant. Both conserved end residues are part of each CDR3.

>TRBV20-1|TRBJ2-3
CIWGHAPPFTDTQYF
>TRBV20-1|TRBJ2-7
CSAPRGGTSVYEQYF
>TRBV12-3/TRBV12-4|TRBJ1-1
CAGLVGGLEAFF
>TRBV6-5|TRBJ2-3
CASSYTRLAGSDTQYF
>TRBV7-8|TRBJ2-7
CASSNPQGSDYEQYF
>TRBV5-1|TRBJ2-7
CASRSGTRIDEQYF
>TRBV21-1|TRBJ2-7
CASYRANYEQYF
>TRBV29-1|TRBJ2-3
CSWGRESTDTQYF
>TRBV2|TRBJ1-2
CASSEARAGYTF
>TRBV5-1|TRBJ2-7
CASSLAAPAGTYEQYF
>TRBV12-3/TRBV12-4|TRBJ2-5
CASSLATGGYRMEETQYF
>TRBV6-1|TRBJ2-4
CASSEGTAKNIQYF
>TRBV6-2/TRBV6-3|TRBJ2-7
CASSWPSRNYEQYF
>TRBV20-1|TRBJ2-3
CSAPADRGGTDTQYF
>TRBV7-2|TRBJ2-3
CASRYRGLVMDTQYF
>TRBV20-1|TRBJ1-1
CSASRDRAYTEAFF
>TRBV6-1|TRBJ2-7
CASSEGLAGGSEQYF
>TRBV28|TRBJ2-5
CASSLTGIAIGGTQYF
>TRBV29-1|TRBJ2-7
CSVEVIAGERYEQYF
>TRBV20-1|TRBJ1-5
CSASTIGQPQHF
>TRBV21-1|TRBJ2-7
CASSKDSQDCDYEQYF
>TRBV20-1|TRBJ2-3
CSAIYLTGAQDTQYF
>TRBV7-3|TRBJ1-1
CASRRTAMNTEAFF
>TRBV24-1|TRBJ2-7
CATSDLDYEQYF
>TRBV5-5|TRBJ1-2
CASSLTGGIYGYTF
>TRBV12-3/TRBV12-4|TRBJ2-3
CASSPYRDREEDTQYF
>TRBV6-1|TRBJ2-1
CARNLPLFPTRTQFF
>TRBV20-1|TRBJ2-2
CSAIRGGGELFF
>TRBV20-1|TRBJ2-5
CSARQETQYF
>TRBV27|TRBJ2-7
CASSFSQSYEQYF
>TRBV29-1|TRBJ1-2
CSVADRGNTLYGYTF
>TRBV28|TRBJ2-1
CASTPPGTAYNEQFF
>TRBV15|TRBJ2-3
CATSGTSGRGADTQYF
>TRBV13|TRBJ2-1
CASSVRGLSSDEQFF
>TRBV29-1|TRBJ2-5
CSVDREATQYF
>TRBV5-1|TRBJ2-1
CASTLIRNPYNEQFF
>TRBV4-1|TRBJ2-5
CASSRRTSGGPETQYF
>TRBV12-3/TRBV12-4|TRBJ2-1
CASSLAVRNEQFF
>TRBV27|TRBJ2-7
CASSLSQLYEQYF
>TRBV6-1|TRBJ2-1
CASSERTSGLYNEQFF
>TRBV12-3/TRBV12-4|TRBJ1-1
CASSSSWGGTEAFF
>TRBV6-5|TRBJ1-1
CASSYPSGNTEAFF